The present T cell receptor (beta chain) was sequenced within a study of early T cells in non-severe SARS-CoV-2 infection. Overall study context: Investigators sequenced bulk RNA drawn from unsorted whole blood, and chains remained unpaired. General study points: Missing private and CD4 specificities, VDJdb matching favored anti-spike CD8 responses.

Many counts were recorded for this clonotype. Its antigen is undetermined. Unique molecular identifiers were attached to individual cDNA molecules. Each CDR3 protein gets one entry after TCRdb re-called the 5' RACE reads with MiXCR. The sample includes approximately 73,000 distinct CDR3 sequences, roughly 13% of them seen just once. The CDR3 runs to 18 residues. Germline V gene lookup returns CDR1 MNHEY and CDR2 SVGEGT. V gave up 0 bases and J gave up 3 bases, with 20 bases separating them. This chain links TRBV6-2 or TRBV6-3 with TRBJ1-1; possible D gene TRBD1, 6 bases. Sequenced input: whole blood. The receptor's source is an adult who was a healthcare worker with PCR-confirmed SARS-CoV-2 infection or an uninfected control (not recorded which). As DNA, the CDR3 is TGTGCCAGCAGTTACTCGATTTTGAGGTTGAACAGGGACACTGAAGCTTTCTTT. Translated, it gives CASSYSILRLNRDTEAFF.